What follows are 13 T cell receptor beta chains derived from one specimen sequenced in a study of molecular identifiers for immune sequencing clone quantification. TCRdb fed the PCR reads into MiXCR, producing one record per CDR3 protein. Altogether a few hundred thousand distinct CDR3 sequences are present, over 20% being singletons, with the ten largest covering around 0.74%. Sequencing was carried out using naive CD8+ T cells from blood, with Jurkat cell RNA spiked in. As for subset: FACS-sorted CD8+CD4-CCR7+CD45RA+ naive T cells. The receptors derive from a human donor in good health. Some libraries in this study had Jurkat cell RNA spiked in.

J is TRBJ2-5 and V is TRBV15, with TRBD1 matching over 8 bases. There are 18 residues in the CDR3. Germline V gene sequence: CDR1 LNHNV, CDR2 YYDKDF (reference sequence). Trimming removed 0 bases from V and 4 bases from J; junction bases left unmatched: 13. The CDR3 nucleotides are TGTGCCACCAGCAGAGATGAGAGGACAGGGACGATTGGAGAGACCCAGTACTTC. It yields the protein CATSRDERTGTIGETQYF. Variable domain in full (rest from reference TRBV15 and TRBJ2-5): DAMVIQNPRYQVTQFGKPVTLSCSQTLNHNVMYWYQQKSSQAPKLLFHYYDKDFNNEADTPDNFQSRRPNTSFCFLDIRSPGLGDTAMYLCATSRDERTGTIGETQYFGPGTRLLVL.

This clonotype showed up just a few times. The chain uses TRBV7-6 and TRBJ2-3, with 8 bases identical to TRBD2. V was clipped by 5 bases and J by 3 bases; unmatched bases: 10. Germline CDR1 reads SGHVS; CDR2 reads FNYEAQ. CDR3 length equals 16 residues. This CDR3 reads CASSQFTGGPTDTQYF. The CDR3 DNA follows: TGTGCCAGCAGCCAATTTACGGGGGGGCCGACAGATACGCAGTATTTT.

This clonotype has at least ten counts. The rearrangement links TRBV19 to TRBJ2-2; 8 bases are shared with TRBD1. Trimming removed 10 bases from V and 1 base from J; junction bases left unmatched: 5. CDR3 length equals 14 residues. The V gene's germline CDR1 is LNHDA and CDR2 SQIVND (reference sequence). CDR3 bases: TGTGCCACCCTAGACAGGGGGAACACCGGGGAGCTGTTTTTT. Protein product: CATLDRGNTGELFF.

This clonotype was seen at least ten times. This chain joins TRBV5-1 and TRBJ2-7; 9 nucleotides agree with TRBD1. This CDR3 comprises 16 residues. The junction had 7 bases not matched to a gene; V was cut back by 2 bases and J by 1 base. The germline gives CDR1 SGHRS, CDR2 YFSETQ. This CDR3 is CASSFDSGTGSYEQYF. Written as DNA, the CDR3 is TGCGCCAGCAGCTTCGACTCCGGGACAGGGTCCTACGAGCAGTACTTC.

This clonotype was observed a handful of times. The chain carries TRBV7-2 and TRBJ1-5; D not resolved. CDR1 is SGHTA, CDR2 FQGNSA, per germline. CDR3 size: 15 residues. V was pared by 2 bases and J by 1 base, with 9 bases between. In DNA form, the CDR3 reads TGTGCCAGCAGCTTATCGGTAATCAGCAATCAGCCCCAGCATTTT. This translates into CASSLSVISNQPQHF.

The V gene is TRBV19, the J gene TRBJ2-7, with D possibly TRBD1 on 5 matching bases. The V and J ends lost 3 bases and 3 bases respectively, with 12 bases between them. The CDR3 runs to 14 residues. The V gene's germline CDR1 is LNHDA and CDR2 SQIVND (reference sequence). The CDR3: CASSIGPGYYEQYF. CDR3 nucleotide sequence: TGTGCCAGTAGTATTGGGCCAGGGTACTACGAGCAGTACTTC.

Of note for this clonotype: A junction boundary mismatches the germline segment, possibly from a read error. The V and J genes are TRBV28 and TRBJ1-5; the match to TRBD1 covers 7 bases. Germline V CDR1 and CDR2: MDHEN, SYDVKM. The CDR3 consists of 16 residues. The CDR3 coding sequence is TGTACCAGCAGACCATCAGGGGGGGCGTTTGGTCAGCCCCAGCATTTT. Encoded protein: CTSRPSGGAFGQPQHF.

The rearrangement uses TRBV20-1 and TRBJ2-7; D assignment may be TRBD1 or TRBD2 (6 bases each). The CDR3 spans 13 residues. The V and J ends lost 1 base and 2 bases respectively, with 9 bases between them. Germline CDR1 and CDR2: DFQATT and SNEGSKA (reference sequence). The CDR3: CSARAGAAYEQYF. The CDR3 DNA reads as TGCAGTGCTAGAGCGGGGGCGGCCTACGAGCAGTACTTC.

This clonotype was detected a few times. This chain uses TRBV30 with TRBJ1-5; D call uncertain. This CDR3 region has 13 residues. Germline V gives CDR1 GTSNPN, CDR2 SVGIG (reference sequence). V lost 0 bases, J lost 6 bases, and 9 bases lay in between. CDR3: CAWSVHRSQPQHF. The DNA of the CDR3 is TGTGCCTGGAGTGTACATAGGAGTCAGCCCCAGCATTTT.

Ten or more counts support this clonotype. The chain is built from TRBV6-5 and TRBJ2-3; 9 bases match TRBD2. The junction had 11 bases not matched to a gene; V was cut back by 8 bases and J by 5 bases. The germline V gene has CDR1 MNHEY and CDR2 SVGAGI. The CDR3 totals 15 residues. CDR3 sequence (DNA): TGTGCCAGCGCCTTTAATAGCGGGGGATTAGATACGCAGTATTTT. It is translated as CASAFNSGGLDTQYF.

This clonotype appeared a few times. The genes are TRBV6-2 or TRBV6-3 and TRBJ2-7; 7 positions agree with TRBD1. After removal of 0 bases from V and 2 bases from J, the junction contained 13 bases not matched to a gene. CDR3 size: 18 residues. In germline, CDR1 is MNHEY, CDR2 SVGEGT. CDR3 sequence: CASSYSILGQKRPYEQYF. The CDR3, as DNA: TGTGCCAGCAGTTACTCGATCCTGGGACAGAAAAGGCCCTACGAGCAGTACTTC.

This clonotype has a count of ten or more. V and J are TRBV7-9 and TRBJ2-5; 7 bases fit TRBD1. The V segment lost 6 bases and the J segment 11 bases; nucleotides outside the gene matches: 12. This CDR3 has 13 amino acids. The germline V gene encodes CDR1 SEHNR and CDR2 FQNEAQ (reference sequence). The CDR3 DNA is TGTGCCAGCAGTAGGGACAGCCCGAGTCGGCAGTACTTC. Translation gives CASSRDSPSRQYF.

V is TRBV20-1 and J is TRBJ1-2, with D unresolved. CDR1 and CDR2 from the germline V gene are DFQATT and SNEGSKA (reference sequence). V was trimmed by 5 bases and J by 0 bases, leaving 16 bases between them. The CDR3 runs to 15 residues. The CDR3 region is CSAPHPTQANYGYTF. CDR3 bases: TGCAGTGCTCCCCACCCAACCCAAGCTAACTATGGCTACACCTTC.